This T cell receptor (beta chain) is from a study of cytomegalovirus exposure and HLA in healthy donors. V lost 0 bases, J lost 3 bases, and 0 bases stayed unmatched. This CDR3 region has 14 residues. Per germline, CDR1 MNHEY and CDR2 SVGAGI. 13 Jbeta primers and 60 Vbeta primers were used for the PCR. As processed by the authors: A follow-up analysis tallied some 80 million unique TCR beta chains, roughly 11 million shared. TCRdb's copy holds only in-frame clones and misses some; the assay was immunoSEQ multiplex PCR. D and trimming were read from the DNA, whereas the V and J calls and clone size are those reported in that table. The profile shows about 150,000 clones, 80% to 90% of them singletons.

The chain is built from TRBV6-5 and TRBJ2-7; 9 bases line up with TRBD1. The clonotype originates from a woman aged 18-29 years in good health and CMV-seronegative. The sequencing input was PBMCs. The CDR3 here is CASSYSTGGYEQYF. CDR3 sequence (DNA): TGTGCCAGCAGTTACTCGACAGGGGGCTACGAGCAGTACTTC.